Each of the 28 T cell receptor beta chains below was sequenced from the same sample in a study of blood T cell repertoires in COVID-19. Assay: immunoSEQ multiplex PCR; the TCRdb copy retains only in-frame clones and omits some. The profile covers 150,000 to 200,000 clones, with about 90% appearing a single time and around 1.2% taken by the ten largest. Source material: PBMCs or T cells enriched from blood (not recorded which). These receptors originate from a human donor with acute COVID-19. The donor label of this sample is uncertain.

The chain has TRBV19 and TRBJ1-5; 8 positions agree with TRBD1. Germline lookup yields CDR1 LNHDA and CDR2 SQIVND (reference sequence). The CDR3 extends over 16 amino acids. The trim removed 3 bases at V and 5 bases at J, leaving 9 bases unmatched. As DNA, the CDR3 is TGTGCCAGTAGTATCGGGACAGGTTTAGAACATCAGCCCCAGCATTTT. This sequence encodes CASSIGTGLEHQPQHF. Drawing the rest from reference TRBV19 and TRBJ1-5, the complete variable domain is DGGITQSPKYLFRKEGQNVTLSCEQNLNHDAMYWYRQDPGQGLRLIYYSQIVNDFQKGDIAEGYSVSREKKESFPLTVTSAQKNPTAFYLCASSIGTGLEHQPQHFGDGTRLSIL.

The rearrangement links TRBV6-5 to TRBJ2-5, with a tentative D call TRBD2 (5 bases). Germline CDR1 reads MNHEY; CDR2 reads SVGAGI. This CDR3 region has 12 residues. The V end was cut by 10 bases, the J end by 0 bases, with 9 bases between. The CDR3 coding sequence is TGTGCCACCGGACTCAACCAAGAGACCCAGTACTTC. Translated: CATGLNQETQYF.

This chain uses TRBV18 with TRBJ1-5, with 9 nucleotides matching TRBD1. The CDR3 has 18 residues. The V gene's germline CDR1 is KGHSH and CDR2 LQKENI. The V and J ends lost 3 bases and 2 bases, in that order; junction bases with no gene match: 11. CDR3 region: CASSPGYSDRGGNQPQHF. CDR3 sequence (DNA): TGTGCCAGCTCACCCGGATACTCGGACAGGGGAGGCAATCAGCCCCAGCATTTT.

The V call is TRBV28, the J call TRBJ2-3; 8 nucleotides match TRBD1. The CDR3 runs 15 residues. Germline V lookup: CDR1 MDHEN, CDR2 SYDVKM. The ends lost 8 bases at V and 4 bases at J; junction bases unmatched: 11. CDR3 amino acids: CASPPGQGASDTQYF. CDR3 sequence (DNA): TGTGCCAGCCCCCCGGGGCAGGGGGCATCAGATACGCAGTATTTT. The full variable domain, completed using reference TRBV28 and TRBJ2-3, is DVKVTQSSRYLVKRTGEKVFLECVQDMDHENMFWYRQDPGLGLRLIYFSYDVKMKEKGDIPEGYSVSREKKERFSLILESASTNQTSMYLCASPPGQGASDTQYFGPGTRLTVL.

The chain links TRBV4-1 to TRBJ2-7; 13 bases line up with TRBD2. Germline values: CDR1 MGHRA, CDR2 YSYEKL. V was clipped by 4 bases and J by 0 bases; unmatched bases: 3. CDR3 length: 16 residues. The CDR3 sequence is CASSPGLAGNSYEQYF. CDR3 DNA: TGCGCCAGCAGCCCGGGACTAGCGGGGAACTCCTACGAGCAGTACTTC.

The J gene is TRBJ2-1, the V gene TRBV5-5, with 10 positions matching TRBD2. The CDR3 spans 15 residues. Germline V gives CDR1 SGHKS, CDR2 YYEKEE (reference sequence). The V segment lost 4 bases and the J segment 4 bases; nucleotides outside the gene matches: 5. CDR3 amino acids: CASSLSGGAYNEQFF. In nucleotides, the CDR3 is TGTGCCAGCAGCCTAAGCGGGGGGGCTTACAATGAGCAGTTCTTC. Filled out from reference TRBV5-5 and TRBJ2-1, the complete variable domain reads DAGVTQSPTHLIKTRGQQVTLRCSPISGHKSVSWYQQVLGQGPQFIFQYYEKEERGRGNFPDRFSARQFPNYSSELNVNALLLGDSALYLCASSLSGGAYNEQFFGPGTRLTVL.

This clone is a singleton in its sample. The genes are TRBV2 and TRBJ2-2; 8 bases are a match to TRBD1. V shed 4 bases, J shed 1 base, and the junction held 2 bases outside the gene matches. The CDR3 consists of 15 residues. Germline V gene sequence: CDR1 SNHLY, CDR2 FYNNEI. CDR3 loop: CASSGTGMNTGELFF. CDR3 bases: TGTGCCAGCAGTGGGACAGGGATGAACACCGGGGAGCTGTTTTTT.

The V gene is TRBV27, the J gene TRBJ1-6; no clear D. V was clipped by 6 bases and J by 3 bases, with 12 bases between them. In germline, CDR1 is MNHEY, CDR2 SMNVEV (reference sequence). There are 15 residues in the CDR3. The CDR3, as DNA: TGTGCCAGCAGCCCACTGCCTAGCTATAATTCACCCCTCCACTTT. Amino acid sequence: CASSPLPSYNSPLHF.

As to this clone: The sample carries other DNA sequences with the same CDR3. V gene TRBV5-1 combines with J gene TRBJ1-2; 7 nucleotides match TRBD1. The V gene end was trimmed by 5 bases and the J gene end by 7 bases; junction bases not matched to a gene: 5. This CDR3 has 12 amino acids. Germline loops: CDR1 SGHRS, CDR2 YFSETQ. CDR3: CASSFDRAGYTF. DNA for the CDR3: TGCGCCAGCAGTTTTGACAGGGCTGGCTACACCTTC.

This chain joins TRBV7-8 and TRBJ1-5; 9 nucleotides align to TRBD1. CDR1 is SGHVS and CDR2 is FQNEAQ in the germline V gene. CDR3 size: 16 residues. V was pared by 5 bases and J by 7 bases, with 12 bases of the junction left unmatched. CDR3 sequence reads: CASSPGQGKVTQPQHF. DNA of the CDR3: TGTGCCAGCAGCCCGGGACAGGGTAAAGTAACACAGCCCCAGCATTTT.

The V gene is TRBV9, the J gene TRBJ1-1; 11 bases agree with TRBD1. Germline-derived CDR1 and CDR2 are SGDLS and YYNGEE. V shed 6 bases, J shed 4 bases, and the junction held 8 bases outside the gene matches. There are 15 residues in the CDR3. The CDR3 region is CASTRTGGASTEAFF. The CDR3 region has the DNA TGTGCCAGCACCCGGACAGGGGGCGCATCCACTGAAGCTTTCTTT.

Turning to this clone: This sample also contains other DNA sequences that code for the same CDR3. CDR3 sequence (DNA): TGTGCCAGCAGCGTAGCAAATGAGCAGTTCTTC. It specifies CASSVANEQFF. The chain employs TRBV9 and TRBJ2-1; D not certain. The germline CDR1 and CDR2 sequences are SGDLS and YYNGEE. V gave up 0 bases and J gave up 7 bases, with 2 bases separating them. This CDR3 contains 11 residues.

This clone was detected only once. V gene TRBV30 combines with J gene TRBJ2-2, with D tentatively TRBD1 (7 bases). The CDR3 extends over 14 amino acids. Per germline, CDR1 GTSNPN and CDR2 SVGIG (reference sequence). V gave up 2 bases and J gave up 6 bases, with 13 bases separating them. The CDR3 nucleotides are TGTGCCTGGAGTTTCTTCAGGGGGGCCGGGGAGCTGTTTTTT. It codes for CAWSFFRGAGELFF. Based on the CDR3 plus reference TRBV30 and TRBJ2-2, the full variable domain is SQTIHQWPATLVQPVGSPLSLECTVEGTSNPNLYWYRQAAGRGLQLLFYSVGIGQISSEVPQNLSASRPQDRQFILSSKKLLLSDSGFYLCAWSFFRGAGELFFGEGSRLTVL.

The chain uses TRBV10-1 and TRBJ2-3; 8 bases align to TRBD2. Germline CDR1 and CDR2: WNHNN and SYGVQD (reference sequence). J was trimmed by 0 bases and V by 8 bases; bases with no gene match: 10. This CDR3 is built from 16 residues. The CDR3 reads CASRGSGAPSTDTQYF. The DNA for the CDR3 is TGCGCCAGCCGGGGTAGCGGGGCACCTAGCACAGATACGCAGTATTTT.

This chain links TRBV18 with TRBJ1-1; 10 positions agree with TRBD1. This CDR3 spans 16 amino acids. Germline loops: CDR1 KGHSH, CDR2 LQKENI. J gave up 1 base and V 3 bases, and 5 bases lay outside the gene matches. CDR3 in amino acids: CASSPLGQGPNTEAFF. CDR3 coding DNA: TGTGCCAGCTCACCGTTGGGACAGGGGCCGAACACTGAAGCTTTCTTT.

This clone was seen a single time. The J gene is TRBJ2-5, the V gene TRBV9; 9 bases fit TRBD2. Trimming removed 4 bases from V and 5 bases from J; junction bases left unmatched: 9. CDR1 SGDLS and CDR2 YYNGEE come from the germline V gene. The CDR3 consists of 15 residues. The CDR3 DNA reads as TGTGCCAGCAGCTCCCCAAGGACTAGCGTGGAGACCCAGTACTTC. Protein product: CASSSPRTSVETQYF.

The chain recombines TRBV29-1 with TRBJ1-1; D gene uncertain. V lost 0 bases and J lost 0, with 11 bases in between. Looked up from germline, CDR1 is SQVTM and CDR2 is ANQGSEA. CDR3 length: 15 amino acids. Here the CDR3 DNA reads TGCAGCGTTGAAGATCTGAGCAAAATGAACACTGAAGCTTTCTTT. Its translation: CSVEDLSKMNTEAFF. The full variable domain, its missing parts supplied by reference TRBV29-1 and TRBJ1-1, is SAVISQKPSRDICQRGTSLTIQCQVDSQVTMMFWYRQQPGQSLTLIATANQGSEATYESGFVIDKFPISRPNLTFSTLTVSNMSPEDSSIYLCSVEDLSKMNTEAFFGQGTRLTVV.

CDR3 in amino acids: CATSLAGEALNQPQHF. CDR3 in DNA: TGTGCCACCAGTTTGGCAGGGGAAGCCCTCAATCAGCCCCAGCATTTT. V gene TRBV24-1 combines with J gene TRBJ1-5, with a possible D match to TRBD1 (6 bases). The germline gives CDR1 KGHDR, CDR2 SFDVKD. The CDR3 consists of 16 residues. V dropped 6 bases and J dropped 3 bases, with 17 bases sitting between them.

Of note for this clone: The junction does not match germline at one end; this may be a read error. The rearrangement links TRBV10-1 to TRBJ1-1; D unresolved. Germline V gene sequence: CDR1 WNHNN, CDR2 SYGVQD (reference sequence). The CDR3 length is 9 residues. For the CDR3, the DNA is TGCGCCAGCAGTTCGGGTGAGACGTTT. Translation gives CASSSGETF.

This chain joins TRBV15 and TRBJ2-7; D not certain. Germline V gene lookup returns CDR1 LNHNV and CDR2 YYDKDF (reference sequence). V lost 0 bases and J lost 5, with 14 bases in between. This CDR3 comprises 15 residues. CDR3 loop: CATSRDAPSPNEQYF. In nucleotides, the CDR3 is TGTGCCACCAGCAGAGATGCTCCCTCTCCTAACGAGCAGTACTTC. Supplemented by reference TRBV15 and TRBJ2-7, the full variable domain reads DAMVIQNPRYQVTQFGKPVTLSCSQTLNHNVMYWYQQKSSQAPKLLFHYYDKDFNNEADTPDNFQSRRPNTSFCFLDIRSPGLGDTAMYLCATSRDAPSPNEQYFGPGTRLTVT.

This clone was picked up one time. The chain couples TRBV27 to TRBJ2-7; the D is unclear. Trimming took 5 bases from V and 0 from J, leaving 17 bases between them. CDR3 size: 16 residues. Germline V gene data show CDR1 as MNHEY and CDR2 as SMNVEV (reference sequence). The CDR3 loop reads CASSTAILHRSYEQYF. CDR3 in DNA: TGTGCCAGCAGTACCGCCATACTACACCGCTCCTACGAGCAGTACTTC.

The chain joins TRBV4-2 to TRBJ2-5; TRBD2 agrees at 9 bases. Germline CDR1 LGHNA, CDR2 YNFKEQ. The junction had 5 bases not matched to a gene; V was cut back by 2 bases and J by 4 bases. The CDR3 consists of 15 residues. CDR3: CASSQLAGSGETQYF. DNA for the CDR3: TGTGCCAGCAGCCAACTAGCGGGGTCCGGAGAGACCCAGTACTTC.

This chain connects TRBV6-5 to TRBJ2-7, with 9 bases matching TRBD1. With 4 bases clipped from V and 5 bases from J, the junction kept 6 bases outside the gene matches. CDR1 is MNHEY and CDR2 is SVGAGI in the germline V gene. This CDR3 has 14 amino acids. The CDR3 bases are TGTGCCAGCAGTTCGGGACAGGGTATCCACGAGCAGTACTTC. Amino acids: CASSSGQGIHEQYF.

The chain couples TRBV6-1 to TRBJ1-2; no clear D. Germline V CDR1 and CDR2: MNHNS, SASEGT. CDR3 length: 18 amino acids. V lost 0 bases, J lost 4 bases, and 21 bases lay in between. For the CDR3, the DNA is TGTGCCAGCAGTGAAGCACGATCCGGAGCCTACTCCGGCTATGGCTACACCTTC. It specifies CASSEARSGAYSGYGYTF.

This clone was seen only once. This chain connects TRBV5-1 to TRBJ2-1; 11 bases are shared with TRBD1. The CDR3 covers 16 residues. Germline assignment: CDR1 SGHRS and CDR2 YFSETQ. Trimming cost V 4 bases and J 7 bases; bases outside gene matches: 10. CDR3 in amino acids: CASSPAGTGGLNEQFF. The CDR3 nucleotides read TGCGCCAGCAGCCCCGCCGGGACAGGGGGACTGAATGAGCAGTTCTTC.

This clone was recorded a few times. CDR3 coding DNA: TGTGCCAGCAGCTCCACCCCTGTATTGACAGGGCCGGGTACGCAGTATTTT. Protein: CASSSTPVLTGPGTQYF. This chain connects TRBV7-2 to TRBJ2-3, with 7 bases fitting TRBD1. The CDR3 is 17 amino acids. Unmatched junction bases numbered 18, after V lost 4 bases and J lost 8 bases. Per germline, CDR1 SGHTA and CDR2 FQGNSA.

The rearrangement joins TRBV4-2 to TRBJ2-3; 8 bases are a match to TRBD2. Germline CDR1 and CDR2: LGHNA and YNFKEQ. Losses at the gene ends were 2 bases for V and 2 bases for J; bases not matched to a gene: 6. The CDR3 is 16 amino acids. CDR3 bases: TGTGCCAGCAGCCAACTTAGCGGGGATCCCACAGATACGCAGTATTTT. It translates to CASSQLSGDPTDTQYF.

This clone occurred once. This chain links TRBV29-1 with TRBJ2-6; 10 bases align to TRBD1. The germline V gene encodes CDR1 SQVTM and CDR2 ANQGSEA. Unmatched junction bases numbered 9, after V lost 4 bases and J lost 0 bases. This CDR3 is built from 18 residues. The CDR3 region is CSVAERGTGASGANVLTF. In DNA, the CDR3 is TGCAGCGTTGCGGAGAGAGGGACAGGGGCCTCTGGGGCCAACGTCCTGACTTTC.